These 12 T cell receptor beta chains were all obtained from the same sample, sequenced in a study of cytomegalovirus exposure and HLA in healthy donors (dated by TCRdb to the late 2010s). Receptor amplification or capture employed the immunoSEQ multiplex PCR assay. For the multiplex PCR, a mixture combining 60 forward primers for TCR Vbeta segments and 13 reverse primers for TCR Jbeta segments was used. TCRdb's version of the immuneACCESS table is confined to in-frame rearrangements and falls short of the full clone set. An unresolved V gene accounts for under half of the shortfall where checked; the remainder is of unknown origin. The sample table records roughly 150,000 clones; roughly 82% of these occur just once. More than 6.5% of the sample comes from the top ten. The sequencing input was PBMCs. The receptor source for this set is a woman aged 50 to 65 in good health and CMV-seropositive.

The J gene is TRBJ2-2, the V gene TRBV7-6; D is unclear. This CDR3 spans 15 amino acids. V lost 1 base to trimming and J lost 6 bases, with 12 bases between them. CDR1 is SGHVS, CDR2 FNYEAQ, per germline. The CDR3 is CASSLGTTYAGELFF. CDR3 nucleotide sequence: TGTGCCAGCAGCTTAGGTACAACATACGCCGGGGAGCTGTTTTTT.

This clone was recorded only once. The chain combines TRBV6-4 with TRBJ2-4; 9 bases are a match to TRBD2. CDR1 and CDR2 (germline): MRHNA, SNTAGT. There are 16 residues in the CDR3. The V segment lost 5 bases and the J segment 2 bases; nucleotides outside the gene matches: 7. For the CDR3, the DNA is TGTGCCAGCAGTTTAAGGCGGGGGGGACCCAAAAACATTCAGTACTTC. It specifies CASSLRRGGPKNIQYF.

The gene calls are TRBV5-1 and TRBJ2-7; D possibly corresponds to TRBD1 (5 bases). Germline CDR1 and CDR2: SGHRS and YFSETQ. V lost 5 bases and J 5 bases, leaving 17 bases between the germline ends. The CDR3 covers 14 residues. DNA for the CDR3: TGCGCCAGCAGGGGGCGAGGTAGGCCTGACGAGCAGTACTTC. Translated, it gives CASRGRGRPDEQYF.

This clone was recorded once. The rearrangement uses TRBV6-5 and TRBJ2-7; 8 nucleotides match TRBD1. The CDR3 has 13 amino acids. Trimming cost V 6 bases and J 6 bases; bases outside gene matches: 7. CDR1 and CDR2 (germline): MNHEY, SVGAGI. The CDR3 region has the DNA TGTGCCAGCAGCCTCGGGACAGGTCTCGAGCAGTACTTC. Translation gives CASSLGTGLEQYF.

V usage is TRBV7-9 and J usage is TRBJ2-1; D is undetermined. With 5 bases removed from V and 8 bases from J, the gap between germline ends came to 16 bases. The CDR3 totals 14 residues. From germline, CDR1 is SEHNR and CDR2 FQNEAQ (reference sequence). CDR3 protein: CASSLMSGRDEQFF. The CDR3 DNA sequence: TGTGCCAGCAGCCTAATGAGTGGTCGGGATGAGCAGTTCTTC. Full variable domain (remainder filled in from reference TRBV7-9 and TRBJ2-1): DTGVSQNPRHKITKRGQNVTFRCDPISEHNRLYWYRQTLGQGPEFLTYFQNEAQLEKSRLLSDRFSAERPKGSFSTLEIQRTEQGDSAMYLCASSLMSGRDEQFFGPGTRLTVL.

The chain combines TRBV29-1 with TRBJ1-2; 7 nucleotides match TRBD1. The CDR3 consists of 16 residues. Trimming cost V 2 bases and J 8 bases; bases outside gene matches: 17. Looked up from germline, CDR1 is SQVTM and CDR2 is ANQGSEA. For the CDR3, the DNA is TGCAGCGTTGAAATAAACAGGGGAAAGGGGGGAGAGGGCTACACCTTC. As protein: CSVEINRGKGGEGYTF.

This rearrangement joins TRBV5-1 to TRBJ2-7; TRBD1 aligns across 8 bases. The germline gives CDR1 SGHRS, CDR2 YFSETQ. Losses at the gene ends were 0 bases for V and 0 bases for J; bases not matched to a gene: 2. The CDR3 spans 15 residues. The CDR3 here is CASSLGDRSSYEQYF. The CDR3 DNA sequence: TGCGCCAGCAGCTTGGGGGACAGGAGCTCCTACGAGCAGTACTTC.

DNA of the CDR3: TGCAGCGTTGAGACAGTAAACTATGGCTACACCTTC. As protein: CSVETVNYGYTF. The chain combines TRBV29-1 with TRBJ1-2, with TRBD1 as a possible D gene (5 bases). Per the germline V gene, CDR1 is SQVTM and CDR2 is ANQGSEA. Trimming took 3 bases from V and 2 from J, leaving 7 bases between them. The CDR3 is 12 residues long.

Note on this clone: Other DNA sequences within the sample encode an identical CDR3. The genes are TRBV18 and TRBJ1-1; D is unresolved. Germline CDR1 and CDR2: KGHSH and LQKENI. The CDR3 length is 13 residues. Trimming removed 3 bases from V and 2 bases from J, with 7 bases in between. The CDR3 loop reads CASSPGLNTEAFF. The CDR3 DNA is TGTGCCAGCTCACCCGGTCTTAACACTGAAGCTTTCTTT. Full variable domain (rest looked up from reference TRBV18 and TRBJ1-1): NAGVMQNPRHLVRRRGQEARLRCSPMKGHSHVYWYRQLPEEGLKFMVYLQKENIIDESGMPKERFSAEFPKEGPSILRIQQVVRGDSAAYFCASSPGLNTEAFFGQGTRLTVV.

The chain carries TRBV5-1 and TRBJ1-2; perhaps TRBD1 as D (6 bases). This CDR3 region has 13 residues. Germline V CDR1 and CDR2: SGHRS, YFSETQ. Deletions cut 4 bases from V and 5 bases from J, with 12 bases between. The CDR3 sequence is CASSLGGGYGYTF. Written as DNA, the CDR3 is TGCGCCAGCAGCCTGGGGGGCGGATATGGCTACACCTTC.

The chain carries TRBV18 and TRBJ2-1; 7 bases are a match to TRBD1. The CDR3 sequence is 13 residues long. The V gene's germline CDR1 is KGHSH and CDR2 LQKENI. V trimming: 6 bases; J trimming: 6 bases; junction bases outside the gene matches: 5. The CDR3 DNA is TGTGCCAGCTCCCTGGACAGGATCAATGAGCAGTTCTTC. It is translated as CASSLDRINEQFF.

The chain carries TRBV19 and TRBJ1-1; D is perhaps TRBD1 (5 bases). Per the germline V gene, CDR1 is LNHDA and CDR2 is SQIVND (reference sequence). This CDR3 has 13 residues. Trimming removed 5 bases at V and 4 bases at J, with 11 bases between. CDR3 protein: CASSSRGSTEAFF. Written as DNA, the CDR3 is TGTGCCAGTAGTTCCCGGGGGAGCACTGAAGCTTTCTTT.